Sequencing of this TCR beta chain was carried out in a study of T cell responses to AZD1222 COVID-19 vaccine. Study-wide context: Pooled samples include second doses given at about 4 or 12 weeks.

Findings and limits, study-wide: The study reported that nearly half of spike-specific TCRs target unmutated variant regions. Repertoires were collected only later (after the peak T cell response had occurred).

A remark on this clone: Its antigen is currently unknown.

V lost 5 bases to trimming and J lost 3 bases; unmatched junction nucleotides: 6. Germline CDR1 SGHNT, CDR2 YENEEA. This CDR3 contains 15 residues. Libraries were prepared by immunoSEQ multiplex PCR; TCRdb keeps only in-frame clonotypes and omits some of them. The sample lists under 120,000 clones; about 94% were seen once. The TCR sequence derives from an adult in good health. Sample: peripheral blood, taken on day 0 of AZD1222 vaccination. The rearrangement links TRBV11-3 to TRBJ1-4; 7 bases fit TRBD1. Here the CDR3 reads CASSGRQGPNEKLFF. CDR3 nucleotides: TGTGCCAGCAGCGGTAGACAGGGCCCTAATGAAAAACTGTTTTTT.